Listed below are T cell receptor beta chains from one sample, sequenced in a study of blood T cell repertoires in COVID-19. Repertoires were generated with immunoSEQ multiplex PCR, while TCRdb's copy carries only in-frame clones and drops some. The table shows some 200,000 clones, with roughly 84% occurring only once. The sequenced material came from PBMCs or T cells enriched from blood (not recorded which). These receptors originate from a man aged 25 to 40 in a cohort exposed to, infected with or recovered from COVID-19 (not recorded which). CDR3s include the opening cysteine and the closing phenylalanine or tryptophan. A D gene is named only where the DNA matches it firmly. Clone size, where shown, is once, few, many, or a class for clones that have expanded.

v_call: TRBV5-1; d_call: -; clone_size: -; j_call: TRBJ2-5; cdr3_aa: CASSWQGQETQYF; cdr3_nt: TGCGCCAGCAGCTGGCAGGGCCAAGAGACCCAGTACTTC
v_call: TRBV6-5; d_call: -; clone_size: -; j_call: TRBJ1-5; cdr3_aa: CASSSGYNQPQHF; cdr3_nt: TGTGCCAGCAGTTCAGGGTACAATCAGCCCCAGCATTTT
v_call: TRBV27; d_call: -; clone_size: many; j_call: TRBJ1-5; cdr3_aa: CASSLTPNQPQHF; cdr3_nt: TGTGCCAGCAGTTTAACTCCGAATCAGCCCCAGCATTTT
v_call: TRBV6-5; d_call: TRBD2; clone_size: -; j_call: TRBJ2-1; cdr3_aa: CASSSTSGPYNEQFF; cdr3_nt: TGTGCCAGCAGTTCGACTAGCGGGCCCTACAATGAGCAGTTCTTC
v_call: TRBV27; d_call: -; clone_size: -; j_call: TRBJ1-1; cdr3_aa: CASSLAAATEAFF; cdr3_nt: TGTGCCAGCAGTTTGGCCGCCGCAACTGAAGCTTTCTTT
v_call: TRBV12-3/TRBV12-4; d_call: -; clone_size: -; j_call: TRBJ2-7; cdr3_aa: CASSLLSRYEQYF; cdr3_nt: TGTGCCAGCAGTTTATTAAGCCGCTACGAGCAGTACTTC
v_call: TRBV10-3; d_call: TRBD1; clone_size: -; j_call: TRBJ2-7; cdr3_aa: CAISSGTVSYEQYF; cdr3_nt: TGTGCCATCAGCTCCGGGACAGTCTCCTACGAGCAGTACTTC
v_call: TRBV11-2; d_call: TRBD2; clone_size: -; j_call: TRBJ2-1; cdr3_aa: CASSLQVAGVRGNEQFF; cdr3_nt: TGTGCCAGCAGCTTACAAGTAGCGGGAGTGCGTGGGAATGAGCAGTTCTTC
v_call: TRBV4-1; d_call: TRBD1; clone_size: -; j_call: TRBJ1-5; cdr3_aa: CASSQEKTGGEPQHF; cdr3_nt: TGCGCCAGCAGCCAAGAAAAGACAGGGGGCGAGCCCCAGCATTTT
v_call: TRBV5-1; d_call: TRBD1; clone_size: -; j_call: TRBJ2-5; cdr3_aa: CASSLGDRAVGETQYF; cdr3_nt: TGCGCCAGCAGCTTGGGGGACAGGGCTGTGGGGGAGACCCAGTACTTC
v_call: TRBV28; d_call: -; clone_size: -; j_call: TRBJ1-3; cdr3_aa: CASSLGLQNTIYF; cdr3_nt: TGTGCCAGCAGTTTGGGCCTGCAAAACACCATATATTTT
v_call: TRBV13; d_call: -; clone_size: -; j_call: TRBJ1-6; cdr3_aa: CASSPLAGGGSPLHF; cdr3_nt: TGTGCCAGCAGCCCGTTGGCGGGGGGCGGATCACCCCTCCACTTT
v_call: TRBV3-1/TRBV3-2; d_call: -; clone_size: -; j_call: TRBJ2-7; cdr3_aa: CASSQSDYEQYF; cdr3_nt: TGTGCCAGCAGCCAATCAGACTACGAGCAGTACTTC
v_call: TRBV5-1; d_call: TRBD1; clone_size: -; j_call: TRBJ2-2; cdr3_aa: CASSASTGGRGTGELFF; cdr3_nt: TGCGCCAGCAGCGCGAGCACAGGGGGCCGGGGCACCGGGGAGCTGTTTTTT
v_call: TRBV14; d_call: -; clone_size: -; j_call: TRBJ2-1; cdr3_aa: CASSQGQAPPEQFF; cdr3_nt: TGTGCCAGCAGCCAAGGACAGGCCCCCCCTGAGCAGTTCTTC
v_call: TRBV5-1; d_call: -; clone_size: -; j_call: TRBJ2-1; cdr3_aa: CASSLTTGSSYNEQFF; cdr3_nt: TGCGCCAGCAGCTTGACCACAGGGTCTTCCTACAATGAGCAGTTCTTC
v_call: TRBV4-2; d_call: -; clone_size: -; j_call: TRBJ2-1; cdr3_aa: CASSQALVVGATYNEQFF; cdr3_nt: TGTGCCAGCAGCCAAGCCTTAGTAGTGGGAGCGACCTACAATGAGCAGTTCTTC
v_call: TRBV7-8; d_call: TRBD1; clone_size: -; j_call: TRBJ1-1; cdr3_aa: CASSGTANTEAFF; cdr3_nt: TGTGCCAGCTCCGGGACAGCGAACACTGAAGCTTTCTTT